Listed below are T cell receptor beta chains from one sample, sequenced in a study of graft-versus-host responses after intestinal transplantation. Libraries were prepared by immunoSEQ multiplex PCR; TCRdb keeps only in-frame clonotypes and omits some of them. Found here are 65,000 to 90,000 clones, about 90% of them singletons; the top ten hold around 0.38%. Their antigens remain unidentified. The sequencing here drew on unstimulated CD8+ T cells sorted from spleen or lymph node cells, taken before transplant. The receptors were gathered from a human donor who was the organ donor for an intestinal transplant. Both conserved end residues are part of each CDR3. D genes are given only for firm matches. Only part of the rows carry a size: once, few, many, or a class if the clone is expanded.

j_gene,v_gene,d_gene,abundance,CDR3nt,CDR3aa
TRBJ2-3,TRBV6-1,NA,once,TGTGCCAGCAGTGCGCTCTCGGGTGGGAGGACGGCCGACACAGATACGCAGTATTTT,CASSALSGGRTADTDTQYF
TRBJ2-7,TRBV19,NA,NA,TGTGCCAGTAGTCCACGACTAGATTTAGGTGCCGAGCAGTACTTC,CASSPRLDLGAEQYF
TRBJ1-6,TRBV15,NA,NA,TGTGCCACCAGCAGAGTGGCTGGGGGAGGTAATTCACCCCTCCACTTT,CATSRVAGGGNSPLHF
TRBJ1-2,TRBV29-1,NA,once,TGCAGCGTTGTTACAGCAGACTATGGCTACACCTTC,CSVVTADYGYTF
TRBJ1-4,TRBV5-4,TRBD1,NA,TGTGCCAGCAGCCCATACCAGGACAGGCGCCTAGAAAAACTGTTTTTT,CASSPYQDRRLEKLFF
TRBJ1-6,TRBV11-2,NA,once,TGTGCCAGCAGCTTAGAGTTACTCAGGGGCTCCTATAATTCACCCCTCCACTTT,CASSLELLRGSYNSPLHF
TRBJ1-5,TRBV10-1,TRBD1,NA,TGCGCCAGCAGGACAGGGGTCAATCAGCCCCAGCATTTT,CASRTGVNQPQHF
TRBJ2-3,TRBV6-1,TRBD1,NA,TGTGCCAGCAGTGAGGGGGACAGGGGGCGGACAGATACGCAGTATTTT,CASSEGDRGRTDTQYF
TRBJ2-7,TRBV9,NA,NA,TGTGCCAGCAGCGTAGGACAGGCCTCCTACGAGCAGTACTTC,CASSVGQASYEQYF
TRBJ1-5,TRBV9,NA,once,TGTGCCAGCAACGGGGGTAGCAATCAGCCCCAGCATTTT,CASNGGSNQPQHF